Following are 8 T cell receptor beta chains from one sample sequenced in a study of spatial heterogeneity in lung cancer (dated by TCRdb to about 2019). The receptor library was made with 5' RACE. Sequencing was carried out with a NextSeq 500. TCRdb reprocessed the public reads (quality trimming at Q25 with fastp, clone calling with MiXCR) and kept in-frame beta chains. Rows with one shared CDR3 protein collapse into an entry with the most common genes and DNA. Across this sample there are approximately 44,000 distinct CDR3 sequences, with approximately 14% seen only once. The top ten constitute 55% to 65% of the sample. The time point label here, explained by the study, means: sample taken at primary tumor resection. For TCR sequencing, whole RNA was extracted from tumor and nontumor lung tissue, or from cryopreserved PBMC samples, and no cell sorting was done. The sample here was PBMCs, taken at surgery. The source is a male donor with early-stage non-small cell lung cancer.

Many counts were recorded for this clonotype. V usage is TRBV9 and J usage is TRBJ2-2; D gene uncertain. V dropped 0 bases and J dropped 0 bases, with 9 bases sitting between them. Germline lookup yields CDR1 SGDLS and CDR2 YYNGEE. The CDR3 has 16 amino acids. CDR3 coding DNA: TGTGCCAGCAGCGTAGGGCTGCGCGCGAACACCGGGGAGCTGTTTTTT. Protein: CASSVGLRANTGELFF. Variable domain in full (rest from reference TRBV9 and TRBJ2-2): DSGVTQTPKHLITATGQRVTLRCSPRSGDLSVYWYQQSLDQGLQFLIQYYNGEERAKGNILERFSAQQFPDLHSELNLSSLELGDSALYFCASSVGLRANTGELFFGEGSRLTVL.

Written as DNA, the CDR3 is TGTGCCAGCAGTGCCCGGGGGGGGGACGCCTACAATGAGCAGTTCTTC. Residues: CASSARGGDAYNEQFF. The chain uses TRBV27 and TRBJ2-1; TRBD2 aligns across 8 bases. The V segment lost 5 bases and the J segment 2 bases; nucleotides outside the gene matches: 8. The CDR3 is 16 amino acids. CDR1 and CDR2 from the germline V gene are MNHEY and SMNVEV (reference sequence).

V and J are TRBV4-3 and TRBJ2-7; weak D call: TRBD1 (6 bases). This CDR3 is 15 amino acids long. The V gene lost 1 base and the J gene lost 0 bases, with 10 bases spanning the gap. Germline V lookup: CDR1 LGHNA, CDR2 YSLEER. This CDR3 reads CASSQGMDSSYEQYF. CDR3 bases: TGCGCCAGCAGCCAAGGAATGGACAGCTCCTACGAGCAGTACTTC.

This clonotype was seen a few times. The V call is TRBV28, the J call TRBJ2-1; D is perhaps TRBD2 (5 bases). This CDR3 is built from 14 residues. The germline V gene encodes CDR1 MDHEN and CDR2 SYDVKM. The V end was cut by 7 bases, the J end by 9 bases, with 19 bases between. The CDR3 is CASIGARVYGEQFF. The CDR3 DNA reads TGTGCCAGCATTGGAGCGAGGGTCTATGGTGAGCAGTTCTTC.

The J gene is TRBJ2-3, the V gene TRBV6-5; D might be TRBD1 (6 bases). CDR1 and CDR2 from the germline V gene are MNHEY and SVGAGI. V lost 6 bases to trimming and J lost 0 bases, with 13 bases between them. The CDR3 is 15 amino acids. In nucleotides, the CDR3 is TGTGCCAGCAGCTTCGGGACACCTAGCACAGATACGCAGTATTTT. As protein: CASSFGTPSTDTQYF.

Written as DNA, the CDR3 is TGTGCCAGCAGTAGAACTAGCGGGAGGGGCACAGATACGCAGTATTTT. This gives the protein CASSRTSGRGTDTQYF. This chain links TRBV7-2 with TRBJ2-3; 13 positions agree with TRBD2. The CDR3 has 16 residues. Germline values: CDR1 SGHTA, CDR2 FQGNSA. J was trimmed by 1 base and V by 6 bases; bases with no gene match: 4.

This clonotype was seen at least ten times. The chain is built from TRBV3-1 and TRBJ2-1; 7 bases line up with TRBD2. The CDR3 extends over 15 amino acids. Trimming removed 4 bases from V and 5 bases from J; junction bases left unmatched: 8. CDR1 and CDR2 (germline): LGHDT, YNNKEL (reference sequence). The CDR3 spells CASSPSSGGHNEQFF. In DNA, the CDR3 is TGTGCCAGCAGCCCCTCTAGCGGAGGTCACAATGAGCAGTTCTTC.

A remark on this clonotype: This may arise from a read error, as a much more abundant clone is one base away. V is TRBV6-6 and J is TRBJ1-1, with D possibly being TRBD1 (5 bases). Trimming stripped 0 bases from V and 13 bases from J, with 12 bases between. The CDR3 loop spans 12 amino acids. Germline V gives CDR1 MNHNY, CDR2 SVGAGI (reference sequence). CDR3 protein: CASSYSSQGVFF. The CDR3 coding sequence is TGTGCCAGCAGTTACTCGAGCCAGGGAGTTTTCTTT.